This is a list of T cell receptor beta chains from one sample in a study of regulatory T cells in long-lasting Graves disease. Via MiXCR, TCRdb re-called the multiplex PCR reads, giving one row per CDR3 protein. The repertoire holds 400,000 to 500,000 distinct CDR3 sequences, with approximately 15% as singletons. In addition, the sample was reused for a study of T cells in Graves' hyperthyroidism and ophthalmopathy.

The source material was peripheral blood mononuclear cells (PBMCs), sampled at new diagnosis, from a patient treated with antithyroid drugs. The receptor set was obtained from a woman aged 25-40 years with Graves disease. Each CDR3 is given with its conserved first and last residue. D genes are given only for firm matches. Only part of the rows carry a size: once, few, many, or a class if the clone is expanded.

- | many | TRBJ2-3 | TRBV29-1 | TGCAGCACTACAGGCACAGATACGCAGTATTTT | CSTTGTDTQYF
- | many | TRBJ2-1 | TRBV12-3/TRBV12-4 | TGTGCCAGCAGTTTCGAGCGGCCCTACAATGAGCAGTTCTTC | CASSFERPYNEQFF
- | - | TRBJ2-5 | TRBV5-1 | TGCGCCAGCAGCTTGGGACAGACGAACCAAGAGACCCAGTACTTC | CASSLGQTNQETQYF
- | many | TRBJ1-1 | TRBV13 | TGTGCCAGCGGGGGAGGCGGGGTTCTTACTGAAGCTTTCTTT | CASGGGGVLTEAFF
TRBD2 | many | TRBJ2-7 | TRBV29-1 | TGCAGCGTTGTAGCGGGAGGGCCGAACGAGCAGTACTTC | CSVVAGGPNEQYF
- | many | TRBJ2-7 | TRBV7-3 | TGTGCCAGCAGCTTAACGTCGAGAGGCACCTACGAGCAGTACTTC | CASSLTSRGTYEQYF
- | - | TRBJ2-2 | TRBV4-2 | TGTGCCAGCACCCCGTCACTTTCCACTAACACCGGGGAGCTGTTTTTT | CASTPSLSTNTGELFF
TRBD2 | many | TRBJ2-7 | TRBV19 | TGTGCCAGTAGTATAGTGGCTAGCGGCTCCTACGAGCAGTACTTC | CASSIVASGSYEQYF
- | many | TRBJ1-5 | TRBV30 | TGTGCCTGGAGTACAGGTAGCAATCAGCCCCAGCATTTT | CAWSTGSNQPQHF
- | - | TRBJ2-2 | TRBV25-1 | TGTGCCAGCAGTGAAGGAACAGGGAACACCGGGGAGCTGTTTTTT | CASSEGTGNTGELFF
TRBD1 | - | TRBJ2-1 | TRBV5-6 | TGTGCCAGCAGCATACCGGGACAGGACGGCAATGAGCAGTTCTTC | CASSIPGQDGNEQFF
- | many | TRBJ2-1 | TRBV9 | TGTGCCAGCCAATACTCGGACCTAAACAATGAGCAGTTCTTC | CASQYSDLNNEQFF
TRBD2 | - | TRBJ2-1 | TRBV5-1 | TGCGCCAGCAGCTTGGGCCCGGGGGCTAGCGGGAGGGCCGTCAATGAGCAGTTCTTC | CASSLGPGASGRAVNEQFF
- | many | TRBJ2-7 | TRBV6-2/TRBV6-3 | TGTGCCAGCAGTTACTATTTTTCAAACGTCTACGAGCAGTACTTC | CASSYYFSNVYEQYF
- | many | TRBJ2-3 | TRBV11-2 | TGTGCCAGCAGCTTAGAGTATTCTAGCACAGATACGCAGTATTTT | CASSLEYSSTDTQYF
TRBD2 | - | TRBJ2-2 | TRBV2 | TGTGCCAGCAGTGTGGGGCCGGGGGGCACCGGGGAGCTGTTTTTT | CASSVGPGGTGELFF
- | - | TRBJ1-2 | TRBV19 | TGTGCCAGTAGTATTACGGATTCCTATGGCTACACCTTC | CASSITDSYGYTF
- | many | TRBJ2-7 | TRBV14 | TGTGCCAGCAGCCAAGATCGCCCCATATCCTACGAGCAGTACTTC | CASSQDRPISYEQYF
- | few | TRBJ1-3 | TRBV30 | TGTGCCTGGAGTGTACTCCGTATCTTCTCTACGGACAGCCGGATTGGAAACACCATATATTTT | CAWSVLRIFSTDSRIGNTIYF
- | - | TRBJ2-4 | TRBV11-2 | TGTGCCAGCAGCTTAGTGACAGTCTCGGGAAACATTCAGTACTTC | CASSLVTVSGNIQYF
TRBD2 | - | TRBJ2-7 | TRBV19 | TGTGCCAGTAGTACAAACCACCCGGGACTAGCGGGAGGTAGGGACGAGCAGTACTTC | CASSTNHPGLAGGRDEQYF
TRBD1 | many | TRBJ2-5 | TRBV11-1 | TGTGCCAGCAGCGGATTATACAGGGGGAGTCGAGAGACCCAGTACTTC | CASSGLYRGSRETQYF
- | - | TRBJ2-3 | TRBV6-2/TRBV6-3 | TGTGCCAGCAGTCCCGCGACTAGAAGACTAAGGGTTCGGTTCGTCCCAGATACGCAGTATTTT | CASSPATRRLRVRFVPDTQYF
TRBD2 | few | TRBJ2-1 | TRBV19 | TGTGCCAGTAGCCAAGCGGGAGACTCCTACAATGAGCAGTTCTTC | CASSQAGDSYNEQFF
- | - | TRBJ2-1 | TRBV7-9 | TGTGCCAGCAGCTTAGAAGTACTCGATGAGCAGTTCTTC | CASSLEVLDEQFF
- | - | TRBJ2-3 | TRBV6-1 | TGTACCAGCAGTGACTCCGCTTTAAGCACAGATACGCAGTATTTT | CTSSDSALSTDTQYF
TRBD1 | few | TRBJ1-6 | TRBV7-2 | TGTGCCAGCAGCTCGCGAGGACAGGGTAATTCACCCCTCCACTTT | CASSSRGQGNSPLHF
- | - | TRBJ1-3 | TRBV5-1 | TGCGCCAGCAGCTTGGTTGGTGAGATTGGAAACACCATATATTTT | CASSLVGEIGNTIYF
- | many | TRBJ2-1 | TRBV11-2 | TGTGCCAGCAGCCCCCCCCCTGGACGTGGCTCCTACAATGAGCAGTTCTTC | CASSPPPGRGSYNEQFF
- | many | TRBJ1-1 | TRBV2 | TGTGCCAGCAAGATGGACAGCAACACTGAAGCTTTCTTT | CASKMDSNTEAFF
- | - | TRBJ2-1 | TRBV4-1 | TGCGCCAGCAGCCATCCCACCTCCTACAATGAGCAGTTCTTC | CASSHPTSYNEQFF
- | - | TRBJ2-7 | TRBV12-3/TRBV12-4 | TGTGCCAGCAGTTCAAACAGGGTTACCTCCTACGAGCAGTACTTC | CASSSNRVTSYEQYF
TRBD2 | many | TRBJ2-1 | TRBV28 | TGTGCCAGCAGTCTCCTGACTAGCGGGAGTAAAAATGAGCAGTTCTTC | CASSLLTSGSKNEQFF
TRBD2 | many | TRBJ2-1 | TRBV29-1 | TGCAGCGTATCAGCGGGACTAGCGGGAGGTCCCTACAATGAGCAGTTCTTC | CSVSAGLAGGPYNEQFF
- | many | TRBJ1-5 | TRBV20-1 | TGCAGTGCTAGAGATAATACATTTCAGCCCCAGCATTTT | CSARDNTFQPQHF
- | - | TRBJ2-2 | TRBV6-5 | TGTGCCAGCAGTTACAGTTTGGGGCGTAGCACCGGGGAGCTGTTTTTT | CASSYSLGRSTGELFF